The T cell receptor beta chain described here comes from a study of tissue T cells after allogeneic stem cell transplantation. TCRbeta CDR3 was sequenced at survey depth with template counts. Sequenced by immunoSEQ multiplex PCR; TCRdb stores in-frame clones only, minus some. In the table there are some 11,000 clones, 70% of which are singletons. Autopsy tissues included GI tract, liver, skin and lymphoid organs. The clonotype comes from a woman aged 18 to 55 with breast cancer. The source material was tissue from the right colon, sampled at autopsy.

This CDR3 reads CASSLKAGGADTQYF. DNA for the CDR3: TGTGCCAGCAGTTTAAAGGCAGGGGGAGCAGATACGCAGTATTTT. This rearrangement joins TRBV28 to TRBJ2-3; 7 bases fit TRBD1. CDR1 and CDR2 from the germline V gene are MDHEN and SYDVKM. CDR3 length: 15 residues. V lost 2 bases, J lost 4 bases, and 6 bases stayed unmatched.